This T cell receptor beta chain derives from a study of shared T cell receptors in the human thymus. The J segment lost 4 bases and the V segment lost 11 bases, leaving 10 bases of the junction unmatched. The CDR3 loop spans 13 amino acids. Germline V CDR1 and CDR2: SGHVS, FNYEAQ. Clones were read by immunoSEQ multiplex PCR, and TCRdb kept only the in-frame ones, dropping some. This table holds about 660,000 clones, around 87% found once. These data are also associated with another study on human thymus T cells. That study reports: Overlap was high between thymic repertoires from unrelated individuals, as reported in related research.

The sequenced material came from thymocytes. This rearrangement joins TRBV7-6 to TRBJ2-5; 7 bases match TRBD2. This clonotype was sampled from a boy younger than two with a congenital heart defect. The CDR3 bases are TGTGCCGTCGGGGCGGGAGTTGGAGAGACCCAGTACTTC. Residues: CAVGAGVGETQYF.